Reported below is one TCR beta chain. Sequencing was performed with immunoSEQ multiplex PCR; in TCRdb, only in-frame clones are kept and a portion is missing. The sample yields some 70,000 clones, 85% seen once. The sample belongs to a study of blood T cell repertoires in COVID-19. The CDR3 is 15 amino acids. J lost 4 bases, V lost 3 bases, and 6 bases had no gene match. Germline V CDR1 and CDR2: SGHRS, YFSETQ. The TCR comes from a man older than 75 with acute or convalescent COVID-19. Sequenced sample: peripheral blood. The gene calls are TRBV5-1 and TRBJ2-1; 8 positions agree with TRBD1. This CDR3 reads CASSSQGALYNEQFF. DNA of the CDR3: TGCGCCAGCAGCTCCCAGGGGGCCTTATACAATGAGCAGTTCTTC.